In its sample, the clone carrying this T cell receptor (beta chain) was seen many times. Together with a sample-barcoded 5' primer, a J-beta primer mix was included in a second PCR lasting about 6 to 11 cycles. Each CDR3 protein gets one entry after TCRdb re-called the 5' RACE reads with MiXCR. The sample holds 1.5 million to 2 million distinct CDR3 sequences, 28% seen once. Each donor supplied approximately 10 milliliters of peripheral blood. Per sample, a minimum of 6 million PBMCs were isolated. This sample is part of a study of blood T cells in healthy people across ages. The origin of this receptor is a woman younger than 45 in good health. The specimen was blood.

This CDR3 is CASGTQGKDYGYTF. The CDR3 region has the DNA TGTGCCAGCGGCACCCAGGGGAAGGACTATGGCTACACCTTC. The chain is built from TRBV5-5 and TRBJ1-2; TRBD1 is a possible D gene (6 bases). Germline V lookup: CDR1 SGHKS, CDR2 YYEKEE (reference sequence). This CDR3 is 14 amino acids long. Trimming removed 7 bases from V and 3 bases from J, with 16 bases in between.